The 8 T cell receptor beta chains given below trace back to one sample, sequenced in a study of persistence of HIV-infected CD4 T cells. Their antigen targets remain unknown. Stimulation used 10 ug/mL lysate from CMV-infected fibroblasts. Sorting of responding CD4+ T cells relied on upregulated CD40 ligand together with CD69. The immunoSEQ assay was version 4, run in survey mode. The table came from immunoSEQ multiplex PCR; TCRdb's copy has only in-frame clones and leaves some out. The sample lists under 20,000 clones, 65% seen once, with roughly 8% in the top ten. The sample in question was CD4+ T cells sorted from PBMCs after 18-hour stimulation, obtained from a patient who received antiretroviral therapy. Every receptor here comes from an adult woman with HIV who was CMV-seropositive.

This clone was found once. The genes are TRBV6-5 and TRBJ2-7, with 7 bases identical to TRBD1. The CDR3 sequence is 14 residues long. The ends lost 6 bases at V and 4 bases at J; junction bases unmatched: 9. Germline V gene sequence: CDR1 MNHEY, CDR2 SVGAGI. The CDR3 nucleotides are TGTGCCAGCAGGGACCCGGGACAGCCTTACGAGCAGTACGTC. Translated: CASRDPGQPYEQYV.

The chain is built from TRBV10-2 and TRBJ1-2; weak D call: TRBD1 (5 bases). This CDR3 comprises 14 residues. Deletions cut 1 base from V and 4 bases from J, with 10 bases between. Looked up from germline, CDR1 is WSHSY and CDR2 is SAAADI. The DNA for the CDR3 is TGCGCCAGCAGTGAGTTGGGGCTCGGCTATGGCTACACCTTC. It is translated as CASSELGLGYGYTF.

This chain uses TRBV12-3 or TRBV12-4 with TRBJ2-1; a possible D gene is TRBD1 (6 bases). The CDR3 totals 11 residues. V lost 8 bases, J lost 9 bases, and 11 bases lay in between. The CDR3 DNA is TGTGCCAGCGGACAGTCCAGTGAGCAGTTCTTC. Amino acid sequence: CASGQSSEQFF.

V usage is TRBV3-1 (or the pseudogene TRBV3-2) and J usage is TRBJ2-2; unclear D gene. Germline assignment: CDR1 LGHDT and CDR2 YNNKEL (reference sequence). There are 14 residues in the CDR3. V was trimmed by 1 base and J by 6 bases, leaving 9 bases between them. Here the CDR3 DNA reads TGTGCCAGCAGCCAAGCGTCACGCGCCGGGGAGCTGTTTTTT. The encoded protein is CASSQASRAGELFF.

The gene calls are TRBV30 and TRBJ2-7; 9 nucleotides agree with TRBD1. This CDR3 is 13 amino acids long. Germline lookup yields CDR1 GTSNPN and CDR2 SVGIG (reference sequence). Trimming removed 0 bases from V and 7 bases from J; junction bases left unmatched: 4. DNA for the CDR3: TGTGCCTGGAGTGTACAGGGGGCAAGTGAGCAGTACTTC. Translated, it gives CAWSVQGASEQYF. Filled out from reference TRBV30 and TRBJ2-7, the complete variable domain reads SQTIHQWPATLVQPVGSPLSLECTVEGTSNPNLYWYRQAAGRGLQLLFYSVGIGQISSEVPQNLSASRPQDRQFILSSKKLLLSDSGFYLCAWSVQGASEQYFGPGTRLTVT.

The CDR3 sequence: CASTPRNTEAFF. CDR3 nucleotide sequence: TGTGCCAGTACCCCGAGGAACACTGAAGCTTTCTTT. The rearrangement joins TRBV19 to TRBJ1-1, with D unresolved. V was shortened by 7 bases and J by 1 base, with 7 bases between the two germline ends. CDR3 length: 12 residues. Germline assignment: CDR1 LNHDA and CDR2 SQIVND (reference sequence).

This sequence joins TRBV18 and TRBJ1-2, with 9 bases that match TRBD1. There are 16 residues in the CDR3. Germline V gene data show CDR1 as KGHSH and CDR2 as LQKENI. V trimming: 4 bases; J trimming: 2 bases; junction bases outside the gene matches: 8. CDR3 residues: CASSQLGQGSNYGYTF. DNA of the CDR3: TGTGCCAGCTCACAGTTGGGACAGGGATCCAACTATGGCTACACCTTC.

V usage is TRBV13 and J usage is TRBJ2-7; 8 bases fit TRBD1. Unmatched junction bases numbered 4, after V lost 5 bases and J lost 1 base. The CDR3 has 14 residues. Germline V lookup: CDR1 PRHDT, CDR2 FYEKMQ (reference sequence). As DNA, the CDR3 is TGTGCCAGCAGCCGAGGACAGGGTTCCTACGAGCAGTACTTC. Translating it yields CASSRGQGSYEQYF.